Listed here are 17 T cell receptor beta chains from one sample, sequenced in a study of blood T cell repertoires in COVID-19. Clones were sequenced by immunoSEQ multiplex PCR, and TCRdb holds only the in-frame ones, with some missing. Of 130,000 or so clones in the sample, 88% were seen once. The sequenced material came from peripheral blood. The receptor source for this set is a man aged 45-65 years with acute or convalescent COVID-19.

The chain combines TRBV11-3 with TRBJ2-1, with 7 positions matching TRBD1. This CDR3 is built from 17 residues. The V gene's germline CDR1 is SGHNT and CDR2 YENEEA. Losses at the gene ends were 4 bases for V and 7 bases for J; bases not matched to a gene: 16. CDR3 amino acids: CASSSVLTPGQENEQFF. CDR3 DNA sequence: TGTGCCAGCAGCTCAGTCTTGACTCCAGGACAGGAAAATGAGCAGTTCTTC.

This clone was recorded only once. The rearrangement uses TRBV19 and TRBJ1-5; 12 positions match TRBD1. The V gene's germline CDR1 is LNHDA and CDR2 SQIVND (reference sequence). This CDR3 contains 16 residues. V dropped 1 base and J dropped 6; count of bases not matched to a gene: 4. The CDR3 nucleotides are TGTGCCAGTAGTATAGGGGGACAGGGGGCTATTCAGCCCCAGCATTTT. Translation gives CASSIGGQGAIQPQHF.

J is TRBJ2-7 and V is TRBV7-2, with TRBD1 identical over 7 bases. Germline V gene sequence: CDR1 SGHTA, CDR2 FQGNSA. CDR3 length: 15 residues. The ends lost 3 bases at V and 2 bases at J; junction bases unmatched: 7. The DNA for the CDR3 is TGTGCCAGCAGCTTCACCGGGACAGATCCCTACGAGCAGTACTTC. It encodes CASSFTGTDPYEQYF.

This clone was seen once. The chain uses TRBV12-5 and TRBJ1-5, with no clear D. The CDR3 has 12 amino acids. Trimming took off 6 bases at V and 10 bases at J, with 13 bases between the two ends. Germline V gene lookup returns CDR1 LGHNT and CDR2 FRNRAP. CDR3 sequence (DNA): TGTGCTAGTGGGAAAACTTCTTCACCCCAGCATTTT. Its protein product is CASGKTSSPQHF.

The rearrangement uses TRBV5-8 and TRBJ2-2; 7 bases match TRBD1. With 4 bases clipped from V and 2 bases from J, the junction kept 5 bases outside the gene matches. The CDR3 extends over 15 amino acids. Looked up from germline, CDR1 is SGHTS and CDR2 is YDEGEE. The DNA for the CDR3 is TGTGCCAGCAGCGCCCACAGGGGAAACACCGGGGAGCTGTTTTTT. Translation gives CASSAHRGNTGELFF.

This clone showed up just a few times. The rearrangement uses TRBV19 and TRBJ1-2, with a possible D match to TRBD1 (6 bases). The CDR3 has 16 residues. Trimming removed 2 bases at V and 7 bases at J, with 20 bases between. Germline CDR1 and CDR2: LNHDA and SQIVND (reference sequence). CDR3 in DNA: TGTGCCAGTAGTATAACCGGACAGAGCTCGATAAGTGGCTACACCTTC. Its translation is CASSITGQSSISGYTF. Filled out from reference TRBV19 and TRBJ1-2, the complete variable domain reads DGGITQSPKYLFRKEGQNVTLSCEQNLNHDAMYWYRQDPGQGLRLIYYSQIVNDFQKGDIAEGYSVSREKKESFPLTVTSAQKNPTAFYLCASSITGQSSISGYTFGSGTRLTVV.

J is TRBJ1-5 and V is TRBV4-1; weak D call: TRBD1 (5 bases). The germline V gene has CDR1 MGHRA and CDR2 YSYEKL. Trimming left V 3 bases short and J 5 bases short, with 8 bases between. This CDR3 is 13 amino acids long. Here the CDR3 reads CASSHPGYQPQHF. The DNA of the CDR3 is TGCGCCAGCAGCCATCCAGGGTATCAGCCCCAGCATTTT.

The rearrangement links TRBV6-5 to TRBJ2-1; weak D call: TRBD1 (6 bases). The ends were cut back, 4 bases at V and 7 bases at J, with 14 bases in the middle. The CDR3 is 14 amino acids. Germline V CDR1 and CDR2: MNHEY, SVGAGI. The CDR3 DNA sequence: TGTGCCAGCAGTTGGGCCTATCAGGGGAATGAGCAGTTCTTC. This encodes CASSWAYQGNEQFF.

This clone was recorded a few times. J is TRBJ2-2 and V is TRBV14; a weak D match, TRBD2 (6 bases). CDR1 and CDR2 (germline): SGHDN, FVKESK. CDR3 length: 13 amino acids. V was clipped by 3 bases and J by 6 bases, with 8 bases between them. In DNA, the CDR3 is TGTGCCAGCAGCCATCCGGGGGCCGGGGAGCTGTTTTTT. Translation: CASSHPGAGELFF.

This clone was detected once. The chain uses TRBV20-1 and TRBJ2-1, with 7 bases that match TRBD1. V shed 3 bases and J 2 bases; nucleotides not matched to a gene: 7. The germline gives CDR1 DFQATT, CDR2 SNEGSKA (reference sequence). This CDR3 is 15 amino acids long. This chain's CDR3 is CSASYGQGAYNEQFF. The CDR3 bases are TGCAGTGCTAGTTACGGGCAGGGGGCCTACAATGAGCAGTTCTTC.

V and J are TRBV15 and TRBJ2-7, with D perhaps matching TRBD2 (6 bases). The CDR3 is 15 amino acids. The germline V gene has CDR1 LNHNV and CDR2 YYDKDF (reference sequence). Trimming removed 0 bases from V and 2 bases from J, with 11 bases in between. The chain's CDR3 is CATSRDPGATYEQYF. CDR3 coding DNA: TGTGCCACCAGCAGAGATCCGGGAGCAACCTACGAGCAGTACTTC.

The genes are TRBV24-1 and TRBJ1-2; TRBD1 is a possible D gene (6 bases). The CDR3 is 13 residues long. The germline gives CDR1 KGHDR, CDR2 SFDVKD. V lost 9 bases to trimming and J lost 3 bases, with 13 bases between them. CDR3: CATWTVYHYGYTF. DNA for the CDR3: TGTGCCACCTGGACAGTTTATCACTATGGCTACACCTTC.

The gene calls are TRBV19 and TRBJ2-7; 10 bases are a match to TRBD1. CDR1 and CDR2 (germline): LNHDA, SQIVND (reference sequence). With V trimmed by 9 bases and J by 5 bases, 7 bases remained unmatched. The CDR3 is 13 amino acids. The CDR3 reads CASSDRGRDEQYF. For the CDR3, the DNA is TGTGCCAGCAGTGACAGGGGGCGCGACGAGCAGTACTTC.

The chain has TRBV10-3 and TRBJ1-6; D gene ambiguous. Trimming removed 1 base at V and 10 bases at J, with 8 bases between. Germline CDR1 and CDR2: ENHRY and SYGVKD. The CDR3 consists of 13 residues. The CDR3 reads CAISELGESPLHF. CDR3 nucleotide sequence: TGTGCCATCAGTGAGTTAGGAGAATCACCCCTCCACTTT.

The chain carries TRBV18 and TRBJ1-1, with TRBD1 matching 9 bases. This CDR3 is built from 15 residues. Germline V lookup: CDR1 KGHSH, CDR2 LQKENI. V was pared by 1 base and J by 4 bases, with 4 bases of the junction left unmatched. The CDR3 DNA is TGTGCCAGCTCACCACGGGAGACAGGGGGCACTGAAGCTTTCTTT. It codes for CASSPRETGGTEAFF.

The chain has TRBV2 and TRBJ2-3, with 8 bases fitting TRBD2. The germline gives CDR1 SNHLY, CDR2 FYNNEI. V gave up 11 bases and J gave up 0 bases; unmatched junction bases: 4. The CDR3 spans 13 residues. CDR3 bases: TGTGCCGGTAGCGGGGCTAGCACAGATACGCAGTATTTT. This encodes CAGSGASTDTQYF. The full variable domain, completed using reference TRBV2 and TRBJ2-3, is EPEVTQTPSHQVTQMGQEVILRCVPISNHLYFYWYRQILGQKVEFLVSFYNNEISEKSEIFDDQFSVERPDGSNFTLKIRSTKLEDSAMYFCAGSGASTDTQYFGPGTRLTVL.

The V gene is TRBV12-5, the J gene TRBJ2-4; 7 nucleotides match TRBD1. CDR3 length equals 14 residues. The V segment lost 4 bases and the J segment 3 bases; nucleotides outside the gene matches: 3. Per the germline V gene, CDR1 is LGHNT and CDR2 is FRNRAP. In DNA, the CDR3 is TGTGCTAGTGGTTCTGGGACAGACAAAAACATTCAGTACTTC. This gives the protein CASGSGTDKNIQYF.